Below are 9 T cell receptor beta chains sequenced from a single sample in a study of spatial heterogeneity in lung cancer. The time point is: sample taken at primary tumor resection. TCRdb re-called the 5' RACE reads with MiXCR, one entry per CDR3 protein. Among around 95,000 distinct CDR3 sequences listed, 3.5% to 5% were seen once. Their antigen targets remain unknown. Notes on the study in general: Mutation tallies in tumors tracked expanded intratumoral alpha and beta TCR counts.

This specimen was lung tumor tissue, taken at surgery. These receptors were taken from a male donor with early-stage non-small cell lung cancer.

The CDR3 DNA follows: TGTGCCACCGATAAGTGGACTGCTGAAATCTCCGGGGGAGCTTTCTTT. Protein: CATDKWTAEISGGAFF. The chain links TRBV12-3 or TRBV12-4 to TRBJ1-1; D might be TRBD1 (5 bases). The germline V and J ends were trimmed by 10 bases and 10 bases, with 31 bases remaining between them. This CDR3 has 16 residues.

This clonotype was seen ten or more times. This rearrangement joins TRBV20-1 to TRBJ1-3; no definite D call. V was pared by 6 bases and J by 0 bases, with 12 bases between. The CDR3 consists of 14 residues. The germline gives CDR1 DFQATT, CDR2 SNEGSKA (reference sequence). The CDR3 loop is CSAPKPLSGNTIYF. Here the CDR3 DNA reads TGCAGTGCCCCTAAGCCTCTCTCTGGAAACACCATATATTTT.

This clonotype is labeled medium-sized (0.01 to 0.1%). The chain links TRBV28 to TRBJ1-2; D gene unclear. Trimming left V 6 bases short and J 7 bases short, with 12 bases between. CDR3 length equals 12 residues. From germline, CDR1 is MDHEN and CDR2 SYDVKM. The CDR3 here is CASRTPGSGYTF. DNA for the CDR3: TGTGCCAGCAGGACCCCGGGCTCTGGCTACACCTTC.

At least ten counts were recorded for this clonotype. The chain joins TRBV3-1 to TRBJ2-3; D gene uncertain. Trimming took 2 bases from V and 5 from J, leaving 14 bases between them. Germline V gene sequence: CDR1 LGHDT, CDR2 YNNKEL (reference sequence). The CDR3 extends over 15 amino acids. CDR3 DNA sequence: TGTGCCAGCAGCCAAAGTAGGGTGTTTATAGATACGCAGTATTTT. It codes for CASSQSRVFIDTQYF.

This clonotype was seen many times. The chain carries TRBV6-1 and TRBJ2-4, with a weak D call TRBD1 (6 bases). Germline V gives CDR1 MNHNS, CDR2 SASEGT. Trimming left V 1 base short and J 3 bases short, with 16 bases between. The CDR3 is 17 amino acids. Here the CDR3 reads CASSEVPAGVIKNIQYF. In nucleotides, the CDR3 is TGTGCCAGCAGTGAAGTCCCGGCAGGGGTTATCAAAAACATTCAGTACTTC.

Ten or more counts support this clonotype. The genes are TRBV6-5 and TRBJ2-5; D unresolved. The CDR3 has 13 residues. V was shortened by 8 bases and J by 1 base, with 11 bases between the two germline ends. Germline V CDR1 and CDR2: MNHEY, SVGAGI. The CDR3 loop reads CASQITSQETQYF. The CDR3 DNA follows: TGTGCCAGCCAAATTACGAGCCAAGAGACCCAGTACTTC.

This clonotype was counted at least ten times. The chain couples TRBV12-3 or TRBV12-4 to TRBJ2-4; D uncertain. The CDR3 loop spans 14 amino acids. Trimming shortened V by 3 bases and J by 8 bases, and 14 bases separated the two germline ends. The CDR3 loop is CASSFFPGIDIQYF. CDR3 nucleotides: TGTGCCAGCAGTTTTTTCCCCGGTATAGACATTCAGTACTTC.

This clonotype was counted many times. The chain couples TRBV4-1 to TRBJ2-3; D possibly matches TRBD1 or TRBD2 (5 bases each). CDR1 is MGHRA, CDR2 YSYEKL, per germline. V dropped 5 bases and J dropped 0 bases, with 21 bases sitting between them. This CDR3 spans 18 amino acids. CDR3 nucleotide sequence: TGCGCCAGCAGCTACAAGGGACGACCACCGGGTAGCACAGATACGCAGTATTTT. This encodes CASSYKGRPPGSTDTQYF.

This clonotype was picked up many times. The rearrangement uses TRBV7-9 and TRBJ2-5; TRBD2 is a possible D gene (5 bases). This CDR3 has 15 amino acids. The V end lost 5 bases, the J end lost 4 bases, and 17 bases lay between the germline ends. Germline CDR1 is SEHNR and CDR2 is FQNEAQ (reference sequence). DNA of the CDR3: TGTGCCAGCAGCCCATACGGAGGCGTTTCAGAGACCCAGTACTTC. Amino acid sequence: CASSPYGGVSETQYF.